This section outlines one T cell receptor beta chain sequence together with its context. The antigen is unknown. The data were taken from a study of cytomegalovirus exposure and HLA in healthy donors. Study-level findings and limits: Exclusion applied to some V segments, including TRBV6-2 and TRBV6-3, as they were indistinguishable.

The V end was cut by 4 bases, the J end by 5 bases, with 5 bases between. Germline V gene data show CDR1 as SNHLY and CDR2 as FYNNEI. CDR3 length: 12 amino acids. The study ran its PCR with 60 Vbeta and 13 Jbeta primers. Clones were sequenced by immunoSEQ multiplex PCR, and TCRdb holds only the in-frame ones, with some missing. The sample holds 90,000 to 110,000 clones; 75% are singletons and the top ten take around 1.2%. The chain employs TRBV2 and TRBJ1-4; D is unresolved. This sequence was found in a man aged 35 to 55 in good health and CMV-seronegative. Source material: PBMCs. The DNA for the CDR3 is TGTGCCAGCAGTGGAGGGAATGAAAAACTGTTTTTT. This sequence encodes CASSGGNEKLFF.